The rows below give T cell receptor beta chains drawn from one sample of a study of cytomegalovirus exposure and HLA in healthy donors. The repertoire was sequenced with immunoSEQ multiplex PCR; TCRdb's copy has only in-frame clones and lacks some. The sample has around 110,000 clones; 55% to 65% are singletons. The source material was PBMCs. The receptor source for this set is a woman aged 40 to 50 in good health and CMV-seropositive. The CDR3 runs from the conserved cysteine through the conserved F or W. A D gene is named only where the DNA matches it firmly. Some rows have no size entry. The others give once, few or many, or a class for an expanded clone.

J: TRBJ1-1
D: -
size: -
length: 13
V: TRBV27
CDR3: CASSRNRNAEAFF
DNA: TGTGCCAGCAGCCGAAATAGAAACGCTGAAGCTTTCTTT

J: TRBJ2-1
D: -
size: -
length: 17
V: TRBV5-4
CDR3: CASSFLGAVPNYNEQFF
DNA: TGTGCCAGCAGCTTCTTGGGAGCGGTTCCGAATTACAATGAGCAGTTCTTC

J: TRBJ1-5
D: -
size: -
length: 14
V: TRBV5-1
CDR3: CASSLGSGNQPQHF
DNA: TGCGCCAGCAGCTTGGGGTCAGGGAATCAGCCCCAGCATTTT

J: TRBJ2-1
D: -
size: -
length: 11
V: TRBV27
CDR3: CASRAGNEQFF
DNA: TGTGCCAGCAGGGCGGGCAATGAGCAGTTCTTC

J: TRBJ1-1
D: -
size: -
length: 14
V: TRBV11-1
CDR3: CASSLGRGNTEAFF
DNA: TGTGCCAGCAGCTTGGGCAGGGGCAACACTGAAGCTTTCTTT

J: TRBJ2-2
D: -
size: -
length: 13
V: TRBV6-5
CDR3: CASSYEGGGELFF
DNA: TGTGCCAGCAGTTACGAAGGCGGCGGGGAGCTGTTTTTT

J: TRBJ2-2
D: -
size: -
length: 16
V: TRBV10-3
CDR3: CAISETGSANTGELFF
DNA: TGTGCCATCAGTGAAACGGGGTCCGCGAACACCGGGGAGCTGTTTTTT

J: TRBJ2-1
D: TRBD2
size: -
length: 15
V: TRBV7-2
CDR3: CASSLDSGGYNEQFF
DNA: TGTGCCAGCAGCTTAGATAGCGGGGGGTACAATGAGCAGTTCTTC

J: TRBJ2-2
D: -
size: -
length: 12
V: TRBV7-2
CDR3: CASRIYTGELFF
DNA: TGTGCCAGCCGTATATACACCGGGGAGCTGTTTTTT

J: TRBJ1-2
D: -
size: -
length: 15
V: TRBV28
CDR3: CASSLFTGANYGYTF
DNA: TGTGCCAGCAGTTTATTTACCGGTGCTAACTATGGCTACACCTTC

J: TRBJ1-1
D: TRBD1
size: -
length: 18
V: TRBV18
CDR3: CASSNQRGQGSMNTEAFF
DNA: TGTGCCAGCTCTAACCAAAGAGGACAGGGGTCGATGAACACTGAAGCTTTCTTT

J: TRBJ2-7
D: -
size: -
length: 13
V: TRBV6-4
CDR3: CASSTEESYEQYF
DNA: TGTGCCAGCAGTACGGAGGAATCCTACGAGCAGTACTTC

J: TRBJ1-1
D: -
size: -
length: 14
V: TRBV29-1
CDR3: CSVRPRVSDTEAFF
DNA: TGCAGCGTTCGTCCCAGGGTTTCTGACACTGAAGCTTTCTTT

J: TRBJ2-5
D: -
size: -
length: 15
V: TRBV5-1
CDR3: CASSHPTETQETQYF
DNA: TGCGCCAGCAGCCACCCCACAGAAACCCAAGAGACCCAGTACTTC

J: TRBJ1-5
D: TRBD1
size: -
length: 15
V: TRBV27
CDR3: CASSEGQGVYQPQHF
DNA: TGTGCCAGCAGCGAGGGACAGGGGGTCTATCAGCCCCAGCATTTT

J: TRBJ1-4
D: -
size: -
length: 14
V: TRBV2
CDR3: CASSDLATNEKLFF
DNA: TGTGCCAGCAGTGACCTTGCAACTAATGAAAAACTGTTTTTT

J: TRBJ1-1
D: TRBD1
size: -
length: 14
V: TRBV19
CDR3: CASSAGQGNTEAFF
DNA: TGTGCCAGTAGTGCCGGACAGGGTAACACTGAAGCTTTCTTT

J: TRBJ1-5
D: TRBD1
size: -
length: 12
V: TRBV29-1
CDR3: CSVKQGGQPQHF
DNA: TGCAGCGTTAAACAGGGGGGTCAGCCCCAGCATTTT

J: TRBJ1-2
D: -
size: -
length: 12
V: TRBV6-1
CDR3: CASSDRQYGYTF
DNA: TGTGCCAGCAGTGACCGACAGTACGGCTACACCTTC

J: TRBJ2-7
D: -
size: -
length: 13
V: TRBV7-9
CDR3: CASSDSPLHEQYF
DNA: TGTGCCAGCAGTGACAGTCCTCTCCACGAGCAGTACTTC

J: TRBJ2-3
D: TRBD2
size: once
length: 14
V: TRBV5-1
CDR3: CASSLTSGGDTQYF
DNA: TGCGCCAGCAGCTTGACCAGCGGGGGAGATACGCAGTATTTT

J: TRBJ2-7
D: TRBD2
size: -
length: 17
V: TRBV7-2
CDR3: CASSFFPRGGSQYEQYF
DNA: TGTGCCAGCAGCTTCTTCCCGCGGGGCGGGAGTCAGTACGAGCAGTACTTC

J: TRBJ2-5
D: -
size: -
length: 13
V: TRBV29-1
CDR3: CSVEVLGGETQYF
DNA: TGCAGCGTTGAAGTATTGGGAGGAGAGACCCAGTACTTC

J: TRBJ1-1
D: -
size: -
length: 17
V: TRBV30
CDR3: CAWSVNSRGLRNTEAFF
DNA: TGTGCCTGGAGTGTAAATTCGAGGGGGTTACGGAACACTGAAGCTTTCTTT

J: TRBJ1-1
D: -
size: -
length: 14
V: TRBV6-5
CDR3: CASSSRELYTEAFF
DNA: TGTGCCAGCAGTTCTCGCGAGCTATACACTGAAGCTTTCTTT

J: TRBJ2-7
D: -
size: -
length: 16
V: TRBV27
CDR3: CASSLSVGAVEGEQYF
DNA: TGTGCCAGCAGTTTATCGGTGGGAGCGGTTGAGGGCGAGCAGTACTTC

J: TRBJ2-7
D: -
size: -
length: 13
V: TRBV5-1
CDR3: CASSLDQGNEQYF
DNA: TGCGCCAGCAGCTTGGACCAGGGCAACGAGCAGTACTTC

J: TRBJ2-1
D: TRBD1
size: -
length: 17
V: TRBV2
CDR3: CAVLRGRHESSYNEQFF
DNA: TGTGCCGTCCTCAGGGGGCGCCATGAAAGCTCCTACAATGAGCAGTTCTTC